Listed below are T cell receptor beta chains from one sample, sequenced in a study of blood T cell repertoires in COVID-19. Measured with immunoSEQ multiplex PCR; TCRdb has only the in-frame clones, and not every one. The repertoire includes a few hundred thousand clones, roughly 84% of them detected once, and approximately 7.3% sits in the top ten. Sequenced sample: PBMCs or T cells enriched from blood (not recorded which). The receptor set was obtained from a woman in her forties who had recovered from COVID-19. The CDR3 runs from the conserved cysteine through the conserved F or W. Fields, in order: D gene, clone size, V gene, J gene, CDR3 DNA, CDR3 protein. The D gene is left open where the match is weak. Not all rows give a size; the values are once, few, many and, for expanded clones, a class.

d_gene: TRBD1; abundance: NA; v_gene: TRBV7-6; j_gene: TRBJ2-2; CDR3nt: TGTGCCAGCAGCTCACCGGGACAGGAGACCGGGGAGCTGTTTTTT; CDR3aa: CASSSPGQETGELFF
d_gene: TRBD2; abundance: NA; v_gene: TRBV27; j_gene: TRBJ2-3; CDR3nt: TGTGCCACGAATAGCGGGAGGTTGCGCGATACGCAGTATTTT; CDR3aa: CATNSGRLRDTQYF
d_gene: TRBD1; abundance: NA; v_gene: TRBV11-2; j_gene: TRBJ1-2; CDR3nt: TGTGCCAGCAGCTTAGACAGGGGGAGCTATGGCTACACCTTC; CDR3aa: CASSLDRGSYGYTF
d_gene: NA; abundance: NA; v_gene: TRBV5-5; j_gene: TRBJ1-2; CDR3nt: TGTGCCAGCAGACGGGAAGGTGCGGGGGGCTACACCTTC; CDR3aa: CASRREGAGGYTF
d_gene: NA; abundance: NA; v_gene: TRBV6-1; j_gene: TRBJ2-7; CDR3nt: TGTGCCAGCAGTTGGGCGGGGACAGTCTACGAGCAGTACTTC; CDR3aa: CASSWAGTVYEQYF
d_gene: NA; abundance: once; v_gene: TRBV3-1/TRBV3-2; j_gene: TRBJ2-5; CDR3nt: TGTGCCAGCAGCCAAGATTCGGGTGGGGAGACCCAGTACTTC; CDR3aa: CASSQDSGGETQYF
d_gene: TRBD1; abundance: NA; v_gene: TRBV7-8; j_gene: TRBJ1-2; CDR3nt: TGTGCCAGCAGCCCGATCTTTAGACAGGGACCGTTCTATGGCTACACCTTC; CDR3aa: CASSPIFRQGPFYGYTF
d_gene: NA; abundance: NA; v_gene: TRBV27; j_gene: TRBJ2-2; CDR3nt: TGTGCCAGCAGTTCCATTAGAGCCGGGGAGCTGTTTTTT; CDR3aa: CASSSIRAGELFF
d_gene: NA; abundance: NA; v_gene: TRBV15; j_gene: TRBJ2-6; CDR3nt: TGTGCCACCAGCATCACAGGGGCCAACGTCCTGACTTTC; CDR3aa: CATSITGANVLTF
d_gene: TRBD2; abundance: NA; v_gene: TRBV19; j_gene: TRBJ2-1; CDR3nt: TGTGCCAGTACGGCTAGCGGAGCCTCCTACAATGAGCAGTTCTTC; CDR3aa: CASTASGASYNEQFF
d_gene: TRBD1; abundance: NA; v_gene: TRBV19; j_gene: TRBJ2-7; CDR3nt: TGTGCCAGTAGTGCCACAGGGGGCTCTTTTTACGAGCAGTACTTC; CDR3aa: CASSATGGSFYEQYF
d_gene: TRBD1; abundance: NA; v_gene: TRBV9; j_gene: TRBJ1-6; CDR3nt: TGTGCCAGCAGAGGGGACAGGGGGAATTCACCCCTCCACTTT; CDR3aa: CASRGDRGNSPLHF
d_gene: NA; abundance: once; v_gene: TRBV7-9; j_gene: TRBJ2-2; CDR3nt: TGTGCCAGCAGCTCGGAGCTCACCGGGGAGCTGTTTTTT; CDR3aa: CASSSELTGELFF
d_gene: NA; abundance: NA; v_gene: TRBV30; j_gene: TRBJ2-7; CDR3nt: TGTGCCTGGGGGACATCCTACGAGCAGTACTTC; CDR3aa: CAWGTSYEQYF
d_gene: NA; abundance: NA; v_gene: TRBV10-2; j_gene: TRBJ2-2; CDR3nt: TGCGCCACCCGGGCCCAAGGGGTCACCGGGGAGCTGTTTTTT; CDR3aa: CATRAQGVTGELFF
d_gene: NA; abundance: NA; v_gene: TRBV11-3; j_gene: TRBJ2-3; CDR3nt: TGTGCCAGCAGCTCAGTTAGCGGAGGACGCACAGATACGCAGTATTTT; CDR3aa: CASSSVSGGRTDTQYF
d_gene: TRBD2; abundance: few; v_gene: TRBV5-1; j_gene: TRBJ2-7; CDR3nt: TGCGCCAGCAGCGAGGGACTAGCAACGTCCTACGAGCAGTACTTC; CDR3aa: CASSEGLATSYEQYF
d_gene: NA; abundance: NA; v_gene: TRBV27; j_gene: TRBJ1-5; CDR3nt: TGTGCCAGCAGGACCGGGAATCAGCCCCAGCATTTT; CDR3aa: CASRTGNQPQHF
d_gene: NA; abundance: NA; v_gene: TRBV24-1; j_gene: TRBJ2-1; CDR3nt: TGTGCCACCAGTGACCGGAGTAACGCCAATGAGCAGTTCTTC; CDR3aa: CATSDRSNANEQFF
d_gene: TRBD2; abundance: once; v_gene: TRBV7-7; j_gene: TRBJ2-2; CDR3nt: TGTGCCAGCAGCTTCGGACTAGCGGGAGCGAACACCGGGGAGCTGTTTTTT; CDR3aa: CASSFGLAGANTGELFF
d_gene: TRBD2; abundance: NA; v_gene: TRBV19; j_gene: TRBJ2-1; CDR3nt: TGTGCCAGTAGTGAAGGGACTAGCGGGAGGGCGGGGTACAATGAGCAGTTCTTC; CDR3aa: CASSEGTSGRAGYNEQFF
d_gene: TRBD1; abundance: NA; v_gene: TRBV9; j_gene: TRBJ1-4; CDR3nt: TGTGCCAGCAGCGTGACAGGGAATGAAAAACTGTTTTTT; CDR3aa: CASSVTGNEKLFF
d_gene: NA; abundance: NA; v_gene: TRBV28; j_gene: TRBJ2-7; CDR3nt: TGTGCCAGCACGGACAGTTCCTACGAGCAGTACTTC; CDR3aa: CASTDSSYEQYF
d_gene: TRBD1; abundance: once; v_gene: TRBV27; j_gene: TRBJ1-2; CDR3nt: TGTGCCAGCAGTGCCCGACAGGGGAATGGCTACACCTTC; CDR3aa: CASSARQGNGYTF
d_gene: TRBD2; abundance: NA; v_gene: TRBV10-3; j_gene: TRBJ2-1; CDR3nt: TGTGCCATCAGGACTAGCGGGAGTGGGTCCTACAATGAGCAGTTCTTC; CDR3aa: CAIRTSGSGSYNEQFF
d_gene: TRBD1; abundance: NA; v_gene: TRBV9; j_gene: TRBJ2-2; CDR3nt: TGTGCCAGCAGCGCATGGACAGGGAGAAACACCGGGGAGCTGTTTTTT; CDR3aa: CASSAWTGRNTGELFF
d_gene: NA; abundance: once; v_gene: TRBV15; j_gene: TRBJ1-2; CDR3nt: TGTGCCACCAGCAGAGTACAGGGCTCCCACACCTTC; CDR3aa: CATSRVQGSHTF
d_gene: TRBD1; abundance: NA; v_gene: TRBV7-9; j_gene: TRBJ1-2; CDR3nt: TGTGCCAGCAGCTCTGGACAGGGAAACTATGGCTACACCTTC; CDR3aa: CASSSGQGNYGYTF
d_gene: TRBD1; abundance: NA; v_gene: TRBV5-1; j_gene: TRBJ1-6; CDR3nt: TGCGCCAGCAGCCAAGGACAGGCCGCCAATTCACCCCTCCACTTT; CDR3aa: CASSQGQAANSPLHF
d_gene: TRBD1; abundance: NA; v_gene: TRBV18; j_gene: TRBJ2-3; CDR3nt: TGTGCCAGCTCACCACAGCCGGGACAGGAGATTACGCAGTATTTT; CDR3aa: CASSPQPGQEITQYF
d_gene: NA; abundance: NA; v_gene: TRBV5-4; j_gene: TRBJ2-2; CDR3nt: TGTGCCAGCAGTTCGGGAGGGGGCGTCGGGGAGCTGTTTTTT; CDR3aa: CASSSGGGVGELFF
d_gene: NA; abundance: NA; v_gene: TRBV9; j_gene: TRBJ1-3; CDR3nt: TGTGCCAGCAGCGTCGACAGTCGCCCTGGAAACACCATATATTTT; CDR3aa: CASSVDSRPGNTIYF
d_gene: NA; abundance: NA; v_gene: TRBV18; j_gene: TRBJ1-1; CDR3nt: TGTGCCAGCTCACCGCTGGACACAAACACTGAAGCTTTCTTT; CDR3aa: CASSPLDTNTEAFF
d_gene: TRBD1; abundance: NA; v_gene: TRBV23-1; j_gene: TRBJ2-5; CDR3nt: TGCGCCAGCAGTCGGACAGGGGTTGTAAGAGAGACCCAGTACTTC; CDR3aa: CASSRTGVVRETQYF
d_gene: TRBD1; abundance: NA; v_gene: TRBV2; j_gene: TRBJ1-5; CDR3nt: TGTGCCAGCGGAAGACAGGGAGGCAATCAGCCCCAGCATTTT; CDR3aa: CASGRQGGNQPQHF
d_gene: NA; abundance: NA; v_gene: TRBV7-2; j_gene: TRBJ1-4; CDR3nt: TGTGCCAGCAGCTTAGGAGGCAGGGAGGACCAAAAACTGTTTTTT; CDR3aa: CASSLGGREDQKLFF
d_gene: NA; abundance: NA; v_gene: TRBV7-2; j_gene: TRBJ2-7; CDR3nt: TGTGCCAGCAGCTTACCCGGGACTGGCTACGAGCAGTACTTC; CDR3aa: CASSLPGTGYEQYF
d_gene: NA; abundance: NA; v_gene: TRBV7-8; j_gene: TRBJ1-1; CDR3nt: TGTGCCAGCAGCTTAAGGGAGCGGCGGGGTGAAGCTTTCTTT; CDR3aa: CASSLRERRGEAFF
d_gene: NA; abundance: NA; v_gene: TRBV19; j_gene: TRBJ1-2; CDR3nt: TGTGCCAGTAGAGGGGCTTCGTCTGGGGAGGTCTATGGCTACACCTTC; CDR3aa: CASRGASSGEVYGYTF
d_gene: NA; abundance: few; v_gene: TRBV11-3; j_gene: TRBJ1-1; CDR3nt: TGTGCCAGCGAAATCCGCGGAACTGAAGCTTTCTTT; CDR3aa: CASEIRGTEAFF
d_gene: NA; abundance: NA; v_gene: TRBV27; j_gene: TRBJ2-3; CDR3nt: TGTGCCAGCAGCTTTAACGAGGGCACAGATACGCAGTATTTT; CDR3aa: CASSFNEGTDTQYF
d_gene: TRBD2; abundance: NA; v_gene: TRBV30; j_gene: TRBJ2-1; CDR3nt: TGTGCCTGGAGTGTACGTAATAGCGGGGTGCGATCCTACAATGAGCAGTTCTTC; CDR3aa: CAWSVRNSGVRSYNEQFF
d_gene: NA; abundance: NA; v_gene: TRBV30; j_gene: TRBJ1-4; CDR3nt: TGTGCCTGGAGCCCCCCCAGGGCTAATGAAAAACTGTTTTTT; CDR3aa: CAWSPPRANEKLFF
d_gene: TRBD1; abundance: NA; v_gene: TRBV19; j_gene: TRBJ1-4; CDR3nt: TGTGCCAGTAGTCGACGGACAGGGAATGAAAAACTGTTTTTT; CDR3aa: CASSRRTGNEKLFF
d_gene: NA; abundance: NA; v_gene: TRBV3-1/TRBV3-2; j_gene: TRBJ2-1; CDR3nt: TGTGCCAGCAGCCCCTATCGGGGATCTTACAATGAGCAGTTCTTC; CDR3aa: CASSPYRGSYNEQFF
d_gene: NA; abundance: once; v_gene: TRBV20-1; j_gene: TRBJ2-2; CDR3nt: TGCAGTGCTACGTACACCGGGGAGCTGTTTTTT; CDR3aa: CSATYTGELFF
d_gene: TRBD1; abundance: NA; v_gene: TRBV11-3; j_gene: TRBJ1-2; CDR3nt: TGTGCCAGCAGCCTTGGACAGGCTAACTATGGCTACACCTTC; CDR3aa: CASSLGQANYGYTF
d_gene: NA; abundance: once; v_gene: TRBV2; j_gene: TRBJ1-5; CDR3nt: TGTGCCAGCAGTGAGGGCCAAAATCAGCCCCAGCATTTT; CDR3aa: CASSEGQNQPQHF
d_gene: NA; abundance: NA; v_gene: TRBV7-2; j_gene: TRBJ2-2; CDR3nt: TGTGCCAGCAGACGCGTGGCGGGCGGCACCGGGGAGCTGTTTTTT; CDR3aa: CASRRVAGGTGELFF
d_gene: TRBD1; abundance: NA; v_gene: TRBV19; j_gene: TRBJ1-1; CDR3nt: TGTGCCAGTAGTCCGGACAGGGGGCGGCTTGCGTCGGCTTTCTTT; CDR3aa: CASSPDRGRLASAFF
d_gene: NA; abundance: NA; v_gene: TRBV29-1; j_gene: TRBJ2-3; CDR3nt: TGCAGCGTTGAAGCTCGGACAGACACAGATACGCAGTATTTT; CDR3aa: CSVEARTDTDTQYF
d_gene: TRBD1; abundance: once; v_gene: TRBV5-1; j_gene: TRBJ1-2; CDR3nt: TGCGCCAGCAGCCCTCGACGACAGGGGGCGAAGGGCTACACCTTC; CDR3aa: CASSPRRQGAKGYTF
d_gene: TRBD2; abundance: NA; v_gene: TRBV18; j_gene: TRBJ2-1; CDR3nt: TGTGCCAGCTCACCCTTTAGCGGGAGGGCCGGTGAGCAGTTCTTC; CDR3aa: CASSPFSGRAGEQFF
d_gene: NA; abundance: NA; v_gene: TRBV3-1/TRBV3-2; j_gene: TRBJ2-3; CDR3nt: TGTGCCAGCAGCCAAGATAATCCGGGAGTGGCAGATACGCAGTATTTT; CDR3aa: CASSQDNPGVADTQYF
d_gene: NA; abundance: NA; v_gene: TRBV5-1; j_gene: TRBJ1-6; CDR3nt: TGCGCCAGCAGCTTAATGGAGAAGGGGTCACCCCTCCACTTT; CDR3aa: CASSLMEKGSPLHF
d_gene: TRBD1; abundance: few; v_gene: TRBV5-6; j_gene: TRBJ1-5; CDR3nt: TGTGCCAGCAGCTTTGGGGACCAGGGGGGGCCCCAGCATTTT; CDR3aa: CASSFGDQGGPQHF
d_gene: NA; abundance: once; v_gene: TRBV11-3; j_gene: TRBJ2-3; CDR3nt: TGTGCCAGCAGCTTGCAGGGGTTGGGGACAGATACGCAGTATTTT; CDR3aa: CASSLQGLGTDTQYF
d_gene: NA; abundance: NA; v_gene: TRBV24-1; j_gene: TRBJ1-5; CDR3nt: TGTGCCGTCGGCGGGGAATATAGCAATCAGCCCCAGCATTTT; CDR3aa: CAVGGEYSNQPQHF
d_gene: TRBD2; abundance: NA; v_gene: TRBV28; j_gene: TRBJ2-1; CDR3nt: TGTGCCAGCAGTACTAGCGGGCTGCCGGGCGGCTACAATGAGCAGTTCTTC; CDR3aa: CASSTSGLPGGYNEQFF